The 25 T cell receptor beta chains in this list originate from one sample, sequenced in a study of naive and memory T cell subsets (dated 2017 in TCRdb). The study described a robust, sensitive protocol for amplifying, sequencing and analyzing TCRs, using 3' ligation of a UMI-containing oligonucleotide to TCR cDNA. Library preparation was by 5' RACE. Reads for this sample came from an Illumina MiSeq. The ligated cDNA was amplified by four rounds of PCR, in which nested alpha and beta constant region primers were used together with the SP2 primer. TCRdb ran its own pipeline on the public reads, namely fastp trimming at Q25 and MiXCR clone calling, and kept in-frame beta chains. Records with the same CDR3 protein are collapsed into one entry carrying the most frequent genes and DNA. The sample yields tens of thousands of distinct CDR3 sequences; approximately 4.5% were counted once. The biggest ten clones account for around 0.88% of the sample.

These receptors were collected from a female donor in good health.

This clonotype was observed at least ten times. The CDR3 reads CASSLKGGRGIEQYF. The DNA for the CDR3 is TGTGCCAGCAGTTTAAAGGGCGGGAGAGGGATCGAGCAGTACTTC. The chain links TRBV27 to TRBJ2-7; TRBD2 aligns across 7 bases. CDR3 size: 15 residues. V shed 2 bases and J 6 bases; nucleotides not matched to a gene: 10. Germline CDR1 is MNHEY and CDR2 is SMNVEV (reference sequence).

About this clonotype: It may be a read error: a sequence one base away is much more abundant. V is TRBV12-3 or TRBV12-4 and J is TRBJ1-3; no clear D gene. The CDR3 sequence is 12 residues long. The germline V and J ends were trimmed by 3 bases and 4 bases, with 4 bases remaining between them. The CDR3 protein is CASSFKGNTIYF. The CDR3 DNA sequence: TGTGCCAGCAGTTTCAAAGGAAACACCATATATTTT.

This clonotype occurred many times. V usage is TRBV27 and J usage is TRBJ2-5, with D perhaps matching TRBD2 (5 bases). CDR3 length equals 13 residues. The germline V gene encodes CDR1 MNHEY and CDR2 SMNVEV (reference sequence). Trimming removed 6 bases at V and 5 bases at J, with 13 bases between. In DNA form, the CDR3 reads TGTGCCAGCAGAGGTATCGGGAAGGAGACCCAGTACTTC. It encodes CASRGIGKETQYF.

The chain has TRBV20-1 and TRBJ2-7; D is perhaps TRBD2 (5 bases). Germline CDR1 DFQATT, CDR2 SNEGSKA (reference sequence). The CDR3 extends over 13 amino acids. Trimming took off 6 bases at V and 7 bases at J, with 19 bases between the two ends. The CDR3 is CSAPADSGREQYF. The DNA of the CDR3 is TGCAGTGCGCCGGCGGACTCCGGTCGGGAGCAGTACTTC.

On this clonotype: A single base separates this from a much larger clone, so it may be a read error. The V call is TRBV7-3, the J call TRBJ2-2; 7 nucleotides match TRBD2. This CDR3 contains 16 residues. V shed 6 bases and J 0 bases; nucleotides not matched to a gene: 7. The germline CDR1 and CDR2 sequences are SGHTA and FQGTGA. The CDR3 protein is CASRMTSNPNTGELFF. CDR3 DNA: TGTGCCAGCAGAATGACTAGCAATCCGAACACCGGGGAGCTGTTTTTT.

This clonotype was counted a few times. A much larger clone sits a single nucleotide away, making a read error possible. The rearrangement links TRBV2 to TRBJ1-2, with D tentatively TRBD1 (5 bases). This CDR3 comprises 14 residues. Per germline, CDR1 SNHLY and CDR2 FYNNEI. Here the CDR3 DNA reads TGTGCCAGCAATGAAGGGGTGGGTTTCTCTGGCTACACCTTC. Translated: CASNEGVGFSGYTF.

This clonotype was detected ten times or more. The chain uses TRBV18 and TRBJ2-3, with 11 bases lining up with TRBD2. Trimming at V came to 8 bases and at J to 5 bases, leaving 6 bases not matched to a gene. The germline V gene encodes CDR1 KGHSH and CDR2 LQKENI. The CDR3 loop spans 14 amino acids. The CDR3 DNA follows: TGTGCCAGCCTAGCGGGAGGAGGCGAAGATACGCAGTATTTT. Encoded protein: CASLAGGGEDTQYF.

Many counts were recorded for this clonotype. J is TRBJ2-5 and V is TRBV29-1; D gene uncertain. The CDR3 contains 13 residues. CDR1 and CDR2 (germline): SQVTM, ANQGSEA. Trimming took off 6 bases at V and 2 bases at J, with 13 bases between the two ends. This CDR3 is CSVAKVLQETQYF. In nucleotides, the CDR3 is TGCAGCGTCGCTAAGGTCCTGCAAGAGACCCAGTACTTC. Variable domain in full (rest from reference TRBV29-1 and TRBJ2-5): SAVISQKPSRDICQRGTSLTIQCQVDSQVTMMFWYRQQPGQSLTLIATANQGSEATYESGFVIDKFPISRPNLTFSTLTVSNMSPEDSSIYLCSVAKVLQETQYFGPGTRLLVL.

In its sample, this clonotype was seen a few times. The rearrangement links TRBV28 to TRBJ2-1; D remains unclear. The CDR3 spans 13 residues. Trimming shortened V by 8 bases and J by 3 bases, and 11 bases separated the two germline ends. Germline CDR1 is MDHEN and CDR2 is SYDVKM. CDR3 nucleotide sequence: TGTGCCAGCCACAGTACTAACTACAATGAGCAGTTCTTC. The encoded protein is CASHSTNYNEQFF.

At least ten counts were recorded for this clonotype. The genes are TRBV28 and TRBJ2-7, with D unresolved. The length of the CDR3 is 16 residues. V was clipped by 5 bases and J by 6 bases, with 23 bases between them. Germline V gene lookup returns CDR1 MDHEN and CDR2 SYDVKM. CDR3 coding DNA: TGTGCCAGCAGTGCAACATCCGGGCTACGAACGGGCGAGCAGTACTTC. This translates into CASSATSGLRTGEQYF.

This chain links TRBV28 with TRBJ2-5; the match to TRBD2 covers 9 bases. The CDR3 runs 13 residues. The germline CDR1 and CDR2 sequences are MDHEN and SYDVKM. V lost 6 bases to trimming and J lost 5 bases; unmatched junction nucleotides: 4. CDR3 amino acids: CASRSGRYETQYF. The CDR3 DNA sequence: TGTGCCAGCAGAAGCGGGAGGTACGAGACCCAGTACTTC.

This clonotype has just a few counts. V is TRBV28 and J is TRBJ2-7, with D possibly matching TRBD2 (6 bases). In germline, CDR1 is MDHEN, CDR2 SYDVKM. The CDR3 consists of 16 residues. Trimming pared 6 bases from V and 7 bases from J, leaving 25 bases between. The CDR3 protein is CASSGGLWPAVIEQYF. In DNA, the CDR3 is TGTGCCAGCAGCGGAGGGCTTTGGCCAGCGGTTATTGAGCAGTACTTC.

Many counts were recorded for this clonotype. The CDR3 DNA is TGTGCCAGCAGCGTATACGGGTCTGGGGCCAACGTCCTGACTTTC. Protein product: CASSVYGSGANVLTF. The V and J genes are TRBV9 and TRBJ2-6; D ambiguous. The CDR3 length is 15 residues. Germline V gene data show CDR1 as SGDLS and CDR2 as YYNGEE. V shed 1 base and J shed 1 base, with 6 bases lying between them.

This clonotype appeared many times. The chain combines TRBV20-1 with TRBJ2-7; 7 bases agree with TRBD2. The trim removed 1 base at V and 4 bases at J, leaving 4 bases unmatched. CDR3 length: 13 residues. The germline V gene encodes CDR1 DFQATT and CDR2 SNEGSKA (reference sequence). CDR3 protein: CSARVASGYEQYF. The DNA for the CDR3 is TGCAGTGCTAGAGTGGCTAGCGGTTACGAGCAGTACTTC.

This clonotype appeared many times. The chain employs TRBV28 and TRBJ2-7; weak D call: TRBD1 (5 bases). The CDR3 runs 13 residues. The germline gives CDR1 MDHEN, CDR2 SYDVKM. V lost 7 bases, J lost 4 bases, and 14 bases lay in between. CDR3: CASTLGPSYEQYF. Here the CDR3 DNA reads TGTGCCAGCACCCTGGGGCCCAGTTACGAGCAGTACTTC. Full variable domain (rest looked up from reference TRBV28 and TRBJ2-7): DVKVTQSSRYLVKRTGEKVFLECVQDMDHENMFWYRQDPGLGLRLIYFSYDVKMKEKGDIPEGYSVSREKKERFSLILESASTNQTSMYLCASTLGPSYEQYFGPGTRLTVT.

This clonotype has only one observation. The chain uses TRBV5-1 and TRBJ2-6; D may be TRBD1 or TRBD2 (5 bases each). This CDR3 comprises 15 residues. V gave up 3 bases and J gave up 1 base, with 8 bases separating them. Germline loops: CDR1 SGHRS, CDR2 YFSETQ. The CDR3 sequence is CASSSRESGANVLTF. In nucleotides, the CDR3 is TGCGCCAGCAGCTCCAGGGAGTCTGGGGCCAACGTCCTGACTTTC.

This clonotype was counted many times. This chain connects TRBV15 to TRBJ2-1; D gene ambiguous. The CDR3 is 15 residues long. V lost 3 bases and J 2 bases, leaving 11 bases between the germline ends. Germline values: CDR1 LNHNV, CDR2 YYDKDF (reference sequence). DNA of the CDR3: TGTGCCACCAGCAGCCCCGATTTCGCCTACAATGAGCAGTTCTTC. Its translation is CATSSPDFAYNEQFF.

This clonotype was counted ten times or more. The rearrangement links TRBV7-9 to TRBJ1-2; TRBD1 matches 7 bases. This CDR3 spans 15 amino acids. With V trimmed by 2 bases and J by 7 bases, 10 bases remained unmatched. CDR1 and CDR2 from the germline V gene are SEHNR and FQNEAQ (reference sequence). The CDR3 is CASSLYLTGLVGYTF. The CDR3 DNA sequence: TGTGCCAGCAGCTTATACTTGACAGGGTTGGTTGGCTACACCTTC.

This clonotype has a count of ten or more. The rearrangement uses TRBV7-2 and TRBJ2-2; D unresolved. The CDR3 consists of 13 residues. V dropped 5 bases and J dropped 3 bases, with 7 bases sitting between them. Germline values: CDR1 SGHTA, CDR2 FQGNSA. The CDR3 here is CASSPAHTGELFF. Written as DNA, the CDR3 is TGTGCCAGCAGCCCCGCCCACACCGGGGAGCTGTTTTTT.

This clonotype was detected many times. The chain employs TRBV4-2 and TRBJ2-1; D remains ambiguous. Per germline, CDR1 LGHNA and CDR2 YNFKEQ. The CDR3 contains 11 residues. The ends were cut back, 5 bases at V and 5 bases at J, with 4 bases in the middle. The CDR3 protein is CASSVNNEQFF. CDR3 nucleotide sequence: TGTGCCAGCAGCGTGAACAATGAGCAGTTCTTC.

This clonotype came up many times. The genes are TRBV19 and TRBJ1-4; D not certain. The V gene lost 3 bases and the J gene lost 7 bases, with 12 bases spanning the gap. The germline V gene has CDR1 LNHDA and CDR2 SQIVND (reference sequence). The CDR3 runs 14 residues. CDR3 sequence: CASSMSGKSEKLFF. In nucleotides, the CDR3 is TGTGCCAGTAGTATGTCCGGGAAGAGTGAAAAACTGTTTTTT. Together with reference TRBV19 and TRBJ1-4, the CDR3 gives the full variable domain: DGGITQSPKYLFRKEGQNVTLSCEQNLNHDAMYWYRQDPGQGLRLIYYSQIVNDFQKGDIAEGYSVSREKKESFPLTVTSAQKNPTAFYLCASSMSGKSEKLFFGSGTQLSVL.

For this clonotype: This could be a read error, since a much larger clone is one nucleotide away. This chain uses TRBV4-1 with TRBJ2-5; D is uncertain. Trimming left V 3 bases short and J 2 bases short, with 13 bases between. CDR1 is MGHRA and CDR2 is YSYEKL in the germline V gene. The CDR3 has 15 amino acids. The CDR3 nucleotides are TGCGCCAGCAGCCAGTCAGATGGCGAGCAAGAGACCCAGTACTTC. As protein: CASSQSDGEQETQYF.

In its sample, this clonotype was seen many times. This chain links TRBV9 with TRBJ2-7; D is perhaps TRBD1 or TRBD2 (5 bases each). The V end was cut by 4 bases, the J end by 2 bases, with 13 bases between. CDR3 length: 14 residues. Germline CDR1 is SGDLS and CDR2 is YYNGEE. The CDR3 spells CASSPRDGPYEQYF. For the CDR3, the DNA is TGTGCCAGCAGCCCAAGGGACGGACCCTACGAGCAGTACTTC.

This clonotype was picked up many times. The chain's CDR3 is CASSPRTRINYNEQFF. The CDR3 nucleotides read TGTGCCAGCAGTCCAAGGACTAGGATTAACTACAATGAGCAGTTCTTC. The chain has TRBV27 and TRBJ2-1; TRBD2 aligns across 7 bases. CDR1 and CDR2 from the germline V gene are MNHEY and SMNVEV (reference sequence). This CDR3 comprises 16 residues. J gave up 3 bases and V 5 bases, and 10 bases lay outside the gene matches.

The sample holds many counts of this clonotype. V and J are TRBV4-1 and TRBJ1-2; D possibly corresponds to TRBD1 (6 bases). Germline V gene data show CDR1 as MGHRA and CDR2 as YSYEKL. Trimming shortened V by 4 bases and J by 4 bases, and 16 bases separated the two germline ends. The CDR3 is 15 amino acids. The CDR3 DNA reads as TGCGCCAGCAGCCCCCAGGGGCGCCTGTCCTATGGCTACACCTTC. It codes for CASSPQGRLSYGYTF.